This is a list of T cell receptor beta chains from one sample in a study of T-cell reconstitution after alpha-beta-depleted transplantation in children. Using its own MiXCR run on the PCR reads, TCRdb lists one record per CDR3 protein. The table shows about 130,000 distinct CDR3 sequences, with roughly 9% occurring only once. The sample in question was PBMCs, mostly from graft donor cells, obtained 180 days after TCRalphabeta/CD19-depleted stem cell transplant. The receptors were gathered from a girl in the first two years of life who had a stem cell transplant for combined immunodeficiency, so the T cells may come from the graft donor. Each CDR3 is given with its conserved first and last residue. The D gene is left open where the match is weak. Only some rows state a clone size, as once, few, many or a class for expanded clones.

D: NA; V: TRBV14; size: few; J: TRBJ2-5; CDR3: CASSQAGTLRWARETQYF; DNA: TGTGCCAGCAGCCAAGCCGGGACCTTGCGTTGGGCTAGAGAGACCCAGTACTTC
D: NA; V: TRBV20-1; size: few; J: TRBJ1-1; CDR3: CSARDPRMNTEAFF; DNA: TGCAGTGCTAGAGACCCCAGGATGAACACTGAAGCTTTCTTT
D: NA; V: TRBV7-2; size: NA; J: TRBJ2-6; CDR3: CASKEVRGSGANVLTF; DNA: TGTGCCAGCAAGGAGGTCCGTGGGTCTGGGGCCAACGTCCTGACTTTC
D: TRBD1; V: TRBV5-1; size: many; J: TRBJ2-3; CDR3: CASSKGASTDTQYF; DNA: TGCGCCAGCAGCAAGGGGGCTAGCACAGATACGCAGTATTTT
D: NA; V: TRBV6-2/TRBV6-3; size: many; J: TRBJ2-7; CDR3: CASSYPQRRGYEQYF; DNA: TGTGCCAGCAGTTACCCGCAGCGGAGGGGCTACGAGCAGTACTTC
D: NA; V: TRBV29-1; size: few; J: TRBJ1-2; CDR3: CSVEDGDNYGYTF; DNA: TGCAGCGTTGAAGATGGGGACAACTATGGCTACACCTTC
D: TRBD2; V: TRBV29-1; size: few; J: TRBJ2-7; CDR3: CSVEVDGGYEQYF; DNA: TGCAGCGTTGAAGTAGACGGGGGGTACGAGCAGTACTTC
D: NA; V: TRBV20-1; size: NA; J: TRBJ1-5; CDR3: CSARGSGRVIDQPQHF; DNA: TGCAGTGCTAGAGGGTCGGGCAGGGTGATTGATCAGCCCCAGCATTTT
D: NA; V: TRBV7-2; size: NA; J: TRBJ1-5; CDR3: CASSLSHYSNQPQHF; DNA: TGTGCCAGCAGCTTAAGCCATTATAGCAATCAGCCCCAGCATTTT
D: NA; V: TRBV27; size: few; J: TRBJ1-1; CDR3: CASMKGGTEAFF; DNA: TGTGCCAGCATGAAGGGCGGGACTGAAGCTTTCTTT
D: TRBD2; V: TRBV27; size: many; J: TRBJ2-5; CDR3: CASSLIGGGRETQYF; DNA: TGTGCCAGCAGTTTAATCGGGGGGGGCAGGGAGACCCAGTACTTC
D: NA; V: TRBV6-5; size: NA; J: TRBJ2-2; CDR3: CASSYSKWEGTGELFF; DNA: TGTGCCAGCAGTTACTCGAAATGGGAAGGCACCGGGGAGCTGTTTTTT
D: TRBD1; V: TRBV9; size: few; J: TRBJ2-7; CDR3: CASSLRTGASDEQYF; DNA: TGTGCCAGCAGCCTCAGGACAGGTGCTAGTGACGAGCAGTACTTC
D: NA; V: TRBV29-1; size: NA; J: TRBJ1-2; CDR3: CSVGSGGLSNYGYTF; DNA: TGCAGCGTTGGAAGTGGGGGATTATCGAACTATGGCTACACCTTC
D: NA; V: TRBV5-1; size: NA; J: TRBJ2-7; CDR3: CASSLAAWTVYEQYF; DNA: TGCGCCAGCAGCTTGGCGGCATGGACTGTCTACGAGCAGTACTTC
D: TRBD2; V: TRBV20-1; size: NA; J: TRBJ2-3; CDR3: CSAIAGEASTDTQYF; DNA: TGCAGTGCCATAGCGGGGGAGGCTAGCACAGATACGCAGTATTTT
D: TRBD1; V: TRBV7-8; size: NA; J: TRBJ1-6; CDR3: CASSPDRGQNSPLHF; DNA: TGTGCCAGCAGCCCAGACAGGGGCCAAAATTCACCCCTCCACTTT
D: NA; V: TRBV28; size: NA; J: TRBJ2-7; CDR3: CASSFLLGLAPSYEQYF; DNA: TGTGCCAGCAGTTTTCTACTCGGACTGGCCCCTTCTTACGAGCAGTACTTC
D: TRBD1; V: TRBV19; size: NA; J: TRBJ1-5; CDR3: CASSTTGGYSNQPQHF; DNA: TGTGCCAGTAGTACGACAGGGGGGTATAGCAATCAGCCCCAGCATTTT
D: TRBD2; V: TRBV18; size: NA; J: TRBJ2-1; CDR3: CASSPPAGEGLREQFF; DNA: TGTGCCAGCTCACCACCGGCGGGAGAGGGGCTACGGGAGCAGTTCTTC
D: NA; V: TRBV20-1; size: NA; J: TRBJ1-1; CDR3: CSASDSGRGTEAFF; DNA: TGCAGTGCTAGTGACTCGGGGAGGGGCACTGAAGCTTTCTTT
D: NA; V: TRBV6-1; size: few; J: TRBJ1-1; CDR3: CASSPGGTGHTEAFF; DNA: TGTGCCAGCAGTCCGGGGGGTACAGGGCACACTGAAGCTTTCTTT
D: NA; V: TRBV29-1; size: NA; J: TRBJ1-2; CDR3: CSVDQGNYGYTF; DNA: TGCAGCGTTGACCAGGGGAACTATGGCTACACCTTC
D: NA; V: TRBV7-2; size: many; J: TRBJ2-7; CDR3: CASSILVSNYEQYF; DNA: TGTGCCAGCAGCATACTGGTGTCCAACTACGAGCAGTACTTC
D: TRBD2; V: TRBV20-1; size: few; J: TRBJ2-1; CDR3: CSARGWIRTSGPSSYNEQFF; DNA: TGCAGTGCTAGAGGGTGGATCAGGACTAGCGGGCCCAGCTCCTACAATGAGCAGTTCTTC
D: NA; V: TRBV6-2/TRBV6-3; size: NA; J: TRBJ1-5; CDR3: CASSYVRVYQPQHF; DNA: TGTGCCAGCAGTTACGTAAGGGTTTATCAGCCCCAGCATTTT
D: TRBD1; V: TRBV5-5; size: few; J: TRBJ1-2; CDR3: CASSFVGQGSGGYTF; DNA: TGTGCCAGCAGCTTCGTGGGACAGGGGAGTGGAGGCTACACCTTC
D: NA; V: TRBV25-1; size: NA; J: TRBJ2-1; CDR3: CASSQHSAGSYNEQFF; DNA: TGTGCCAGCAGTCAGCACTCAGCAGGCTCCTACAATGAGCAGTTCTTC
D: NA; V: TRBV12-3/TRBV12-4; size: NA; J: TRBJ2-2; CDR3: CASSFGPARELFF; DNA: TGTGCCAGCAGTTTTGGCCCTGCCAGGGAGCTGTTTTTT
D: NA; V: TRBV12-3/TRBV12-4; size: many; J: TRBJ1-2; CDR3: CASSFKGEANYGYTF; DNA: TGTGCCAGCAGTTTTAAGGGTGAGGCTAACTATGGCTACACCTTC
D: TRBD1; V: TRBV3-1; size: few; J: TRBJ1-4; CDR3: CASSPQAGGEKLFF; DNA: TGTGCCAGCAGCCCCCAAGCAGGGGGTGAAAAACTGTTTTTT
D: NA; V: TRBV5-1; size: NA; J: TRBJ2-7; CDR3: CASSPGPREQYF; DNA: TGCGCCAGCAGCCCGGGACCTAGGGAGCAGTACTTC
D: NA; V: TRBV18; size: few; J: TRBJ2-7; CDR3: CASSLGRDKGNEQYF; DNA: TGTGCCAGCTCATTGGGCCGGGACAAAGGGAACGAGCAGTACTTC
D: NA; V: TRBV20-1; size: NA; J: TRBJ2-1; CDR3: CSARDPGGRSYNEQFF; DNA: TGCAGTGCTAGAGATCCCGGAGGGCGCTCCTACAATGAGCAGTTCTTC
D: NA; V: TRBV3-1; size: few; J: TRBJ2-4; CDR3: CASSQDRENFQYF; DNA: TGTGCCAGCAGCCAAGATAGGGAAAACTTTCAGTACTTC
D: NA; V: TRBV12-3/TRBV12-4; size: NA; J: TRBJ1-3; CDR3: CASSPQGKTSGNTIYF; DNA: TGTGCCAGCAGTCCCCAGGGGAAAACCTCTGGAAACACCATATATTTT
D: TRBD2; V: TRBV7-9; size: few; J: TRBJ2-7; CDR3: CASSPSGSSNYEQYF; DNA: TGTGCCAGCAGCCCTAGCGGGAGCTCAAACTACGAGCAGTACTTC
D: TRBD2; V: TRBV20-1; size: few; J: TRBJ2-5; CDR3: CSASTSGQETQYF; DNA: TGCAGTGCCAGTACTAGCGGCCAAGAGACCCAGTACTTC
D: NA; V: TRBV28; size: many; J: TRBJ2-7; CDR3: CASSFGPYEQYF; DNA: TGTGCCAGCAGTTTTGGGCCCTACGAGCAGTACTTC
D: NA; V: TRBV24-1; size: few; J: TRBJ1-5; CDR3: CATSEGRQPQHF; DNA: TGTGCCACCAGTGAAGGAAGACAGCCCCAGCATTTT
D: NA; V: TRBV20-1; size: few; J: TRBJ2-7; CDR3: CSAEHRVGYEQYF; DNA: TGCAGTGCCGAGCACAGGGTGGGCTACGAGCAGTACTTC
D: TRBD2; V: TRBV29-1; size: many; J: TRBJ2-2; CDR3: CSAGPSGRPGELFF; DNA: TGCAGCGCCGGTCCTAGCGGGAGACCCGGGGAGCTGTTTTTT
D: NA; V: TRBV5-6; size: few; J: TRBJ1-2; CDR3: CASRGTSNYGYTF; DNA: TGTGCCAGCAGGGGCACTTCTAACTATGGCTACACCTTC
D: NA; V: TRBV27; size: NA; J: TRBJ2-1; CDR3: CASSFTGARGNEQFF; DNA: TGTGCCAGCAGTTTCACAGGAGCCCGCGGGAATGAGCAGTTCTTC
D: TRBD1; V: TRBV6-2/TRBV6-3; size: few; J: TRBJ2-7; CDR3: CASTRDRRVTYEQYF; DNA: TGTGCCAGCACCCGGGACAGGCGTGTAACCTACGAGCAGTACTTC
D: TRBD1; V: TRBV18; size: many; J: TRBJ2-2; CDR3: CASSPPGTGDTGELFF; DNA: TGTGCCAGCTCACCACCGGGGACAGGGGACACCGGGGAGCTGTTTTTT
D: NA; V: TRBV21-1; size: NA; J: TRBJ2-5; CDR3: CASSEGKTQYF; DNA: TGTGCCAGCAGCGAAGGGAAGACCCAGTACTTC
D: TRBD1; V: TRBV20-1; size: few; J: TRBJ2-1; CDR3: CSASRGPGNEQFF; DNA: TGCAGTGCTAGCAGGGGGCCCGGAAATGAGCAGTTCTTC
D: NA; V: TRBV11-2; size: few; J: TRBJ2-7; CDR3: CASSDARTVYEQYF; DNA: TGTGCCAGCAGCGACGCCCGGACAGTCTACGAGCAGTACTTC
D: TRBD1; V: TRBV20-1; size: few; J: TRBJ1-1; CDR3: CSARVGKVTGYTEAFF; DNA: TGCAGTGCTAGAGTGGGGAAGGTGACAGGGTATACTGAAGCTTTCTTT
D: TRBD1; V: TRBV5-6; size: medium-sized; J: TRBJ2-7; CDR3: CASSLEPWDSQQYF; DNA: TGTGCCAGCAGCTTGGAACCCTGGGACAGCCAGCAGTACTTC
D: TRBD1; V: TRBV10-3; size: few; J: TRBJ2-2; CDR3: CAIAYRGNTGELFF; DNA: TGTGCCATCGCTTACAGGGGGAACACCGGGGAGCTGTTTTTT
D: NA; V: TRBV20-1; size: few; J: TRBJ2-1; CDR3: CSAEWGVLTYNEQFF; DNA: TGCAGTGCGGAATGGGGGGTTCTTACCTACAATGAGCAGTTCTTC